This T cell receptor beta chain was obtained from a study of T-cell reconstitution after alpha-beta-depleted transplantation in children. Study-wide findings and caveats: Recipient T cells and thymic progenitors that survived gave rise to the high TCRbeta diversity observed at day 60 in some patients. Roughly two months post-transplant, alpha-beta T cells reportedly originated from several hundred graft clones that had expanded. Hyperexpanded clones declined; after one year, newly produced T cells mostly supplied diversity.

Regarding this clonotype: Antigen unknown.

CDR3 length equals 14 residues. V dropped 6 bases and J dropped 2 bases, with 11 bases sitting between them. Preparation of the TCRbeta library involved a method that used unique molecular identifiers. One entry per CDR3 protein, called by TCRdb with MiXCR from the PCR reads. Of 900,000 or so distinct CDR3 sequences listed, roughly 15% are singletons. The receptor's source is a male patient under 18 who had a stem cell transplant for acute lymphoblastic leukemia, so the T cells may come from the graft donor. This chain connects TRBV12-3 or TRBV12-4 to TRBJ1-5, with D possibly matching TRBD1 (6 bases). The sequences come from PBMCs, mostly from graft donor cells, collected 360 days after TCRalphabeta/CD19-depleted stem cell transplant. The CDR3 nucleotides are TGTGCCAGCAGCCGGGGGGCCCGCAATCAGCCCCAGCATTTT. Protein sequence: CASSRGARNQPQHF.